This T cell receptor (beta chain) was sequenced for a study of blood T cell repertoires in COVID-19. Study-wide background: T cells, B-cell-depleted T cells, or PBMCs supplied cDNA or gDNA.

CDR3 length equals 15 residues. Germline values: CDR1 SGHKS, CDR2 YYEKEE (reference sequence). Trimming cost V 0 bases and J 3 bases, with 13 bases left between them. The table came from immunoSEQ multiplex PCR; TCRdb's copy has only in-frame clones and leaves some out. The table shows about 210,000 clones, with about 91% occurring only once. V gene TRBV5-5 combines with J gene TRBJ2-7; tentatively, D is TRBD1 (6 bases). This receptor was taken from a man younger than 35 with active or convalescent COVID-19. The sample comprised peripheral blood. Here the CDR3 DNA reads TGTGCCAGCAGCTTGGTGTACAGGGCGGACTACGAGCAGTACTTC. Residues: CASSLVYRADYEQYF.